This section outlines one T cell receptor (beta chain) sequence together with its context. The record originates from a study of T cell responses to AZD1222 COVID-19 vaccine. V trimming: 4 bases; J trimming: 4 bases; junction bases outside the gene matches: 4. The CDR3 covers 14 residues. Germline-derived CDR1 and CDR2 are SGHTA and FQGTGA. The assay was immunoSEQ multiplex PCR, and TCRdb's table has in-frame clones only and misses some. The sample carries about 190,000 clones, more than 90% recorded once. Material: peripheral blood, obtained 28 days after the second dose of the MenACWY control vaccine. The receptor comes from an adult who received the MenACWY meningococcal vaccine as a control. The chain carries TRBV7-3 and TRBJ1-1, with TRBD1 matching 9 bases. CDR3 loop: CASSSQGAGTEAFF. The CDR3 DNA follows: TGTGCCAGCAGCTCACAGGGGGCGGGCACTGAAGCTTTCTTT.